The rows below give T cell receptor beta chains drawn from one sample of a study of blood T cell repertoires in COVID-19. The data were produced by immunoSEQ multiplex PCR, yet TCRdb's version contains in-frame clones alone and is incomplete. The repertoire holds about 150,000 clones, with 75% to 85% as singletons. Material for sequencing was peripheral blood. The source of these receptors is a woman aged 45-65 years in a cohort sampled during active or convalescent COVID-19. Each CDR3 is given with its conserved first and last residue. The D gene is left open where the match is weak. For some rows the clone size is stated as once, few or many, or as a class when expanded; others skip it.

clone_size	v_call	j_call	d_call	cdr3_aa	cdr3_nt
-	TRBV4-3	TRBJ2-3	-	CASSQDWRQSTDTQYF	TGCGCCAGCAGCCAAGACTGGAGACAGAGCACAGATACGCAGTATTTT
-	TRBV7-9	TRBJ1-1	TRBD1	CASSLGAGGNTEAFF	TGTGCCAGCAGCTTAGGGGCAGGGGGTAACACTGAAGCTTTCTTT
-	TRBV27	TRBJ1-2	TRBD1	CASSHGQGFFYGYTF	TGTGCCAGCAGTCACGGACAGGGCTTCTTCTATGGCTACACCTTC
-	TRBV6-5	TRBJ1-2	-	CASRAGGLPYGYTF	TGTGCCAGCAGGGCGGGGGGGCTCCCTTATGGCTACACCTTC
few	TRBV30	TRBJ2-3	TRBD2	CAWSFAGGTDTQYF	TGTGCCTGGAGCTTCGCGGGGGGCACAGATACGCAGTATTTT
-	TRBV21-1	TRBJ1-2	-	CASSKWETGPAGSYTF	TGTGCCAGCAGCAAATGGGAGACAGGACCTGCCGGCAGCTACACCTTC
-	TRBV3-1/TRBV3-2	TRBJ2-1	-	CASSRGRGGGNEQFF	TGTGCCAGCAGCCGGGGCCGAGGGGGGGGTAATGAGCAGTTCTTC
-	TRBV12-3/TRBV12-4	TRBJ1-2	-	CASSTGNYGYTF	TGTGCCAGCAGTACAGGGAACTATGGCTACACCTTC
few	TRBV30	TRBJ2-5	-	CAWSSGPGETQYF	TGTGCCTGGTCTTCAGGGCCTGGAGAGACCCAGTACTTC
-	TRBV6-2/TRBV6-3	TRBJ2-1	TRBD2	CASSDPPPSGEEQFF	TGTGCCAGCAGTGACCCACCACCGAGCGGGGAAGAGCAGTTCTTC
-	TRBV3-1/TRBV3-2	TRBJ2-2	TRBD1	CASTPGQANTGELFF	TGTGCCAGCACTCCCGGACAGGCGAACACCGGGGAGCTGTTTTTT
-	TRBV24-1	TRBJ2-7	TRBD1	CATSDSRFQGAYYEQYF	TGTGCCACCAGTGATTCCCGGTTTCAGGGGGCTTACTACGAGCAGTACTTC
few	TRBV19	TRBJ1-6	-	CASSPLRQANNSPLHF	TGTGCCAGTAGTCCCCTCCGACAGGCCAATAATTCACCCCTCCACTTT
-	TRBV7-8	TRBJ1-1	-	CASSLGGMNTEAFF	TGTGCCAGCAGCTTAGGGGGCATGAACACTGAAGCTTTCTTT
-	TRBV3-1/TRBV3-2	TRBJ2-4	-	CASSQDPSTERYF	TGTGCCAGCAGCCAAGATCCGTCGACAGAGAGGTACTTC
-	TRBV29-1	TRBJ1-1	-	CSVRGGIEAFF	TGCAGCGTTCGGGGGGGGATTGAAGCTTTCTTT
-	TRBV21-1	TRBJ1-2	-	CASSKENGAGEYGYTF	TGTGCCAGCAGCAAAGAGAATGGGGCGGGAGAATATGGCTACACCTTC
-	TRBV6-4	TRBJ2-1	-	CASSESTGHEQFF	TGTGCCAGCAGTGAGTCTACAGGTCACGAGCAGTTCTTC
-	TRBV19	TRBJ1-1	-	CASSIVAGRLEAFF	TGTGCCAGTAGTATAGTGGCAGGGCGGTTGGAAGCTTTCTTT
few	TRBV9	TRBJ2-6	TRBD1	CASSGTGAGANVLTF	TGTGCCAGCAGCGGAACAGGGGCTGGGGCCAACGTCCTGACTTTC
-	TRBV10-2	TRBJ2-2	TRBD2	CASSLRGEQNTGELFF	TGCGCCAGCAGTTTGCGGGGGGAACAAAACACCGGGGAGCTGTTTTTT
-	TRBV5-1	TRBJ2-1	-	CASSLGQLSSYNEQFF	TGCGCCAGCAGCTTGGGACAGTTGAGCTCCTACAATGAGCAGTTCTTC
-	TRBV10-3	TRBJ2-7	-	CAISGRATEEQYF	TGTGCCATCAGTGGCAGGGCCACCGAGGAGCAGTACTTC
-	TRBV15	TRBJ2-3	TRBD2	CATSSYLAGGDADTQYF	TGTGCCACCAGCAGCTATTTAGCGGGGGGTGATGCAGATACGCAGTATTTT
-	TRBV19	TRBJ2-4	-	CASSMMRGPKNIQYF	TGTGCCAGTAGTATGATGAGAGGGCCCAAAAACATTCAGTACTTC
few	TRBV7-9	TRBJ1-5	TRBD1	CASSLGQGTEPQHF	TGTGCCAGCAGCTTGGGACAGGGGACGGAGCCCCAGCATTTT
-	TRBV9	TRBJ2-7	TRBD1	CASSAGGESSYEQYF	TGTGCCAGCAGCGCAGGGGGAGAGAGCTCCTACGAGCAGTACTTC
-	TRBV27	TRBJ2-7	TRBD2	CASSLELAGVQNF	TGTGCCAGCAGTTTGGAACTAGCGGGGGTACAGAACTTC
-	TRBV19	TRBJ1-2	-	CASSMGINYGYTF	TGTGCCAGTAGTATGGGCATCAACTATGGCTACACCTTC
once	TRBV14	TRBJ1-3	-	CASSQDLGEISGNTIYF	TGTGCCAGCAGCCAAGATCTTGGAGAGATCTCTGGAAACACCATATATTTT
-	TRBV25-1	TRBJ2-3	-	CASSDFHSPDTQYF	TGTGCCAGCAGTGACTTTCACTCGCCAGATACGCAGTATTTT
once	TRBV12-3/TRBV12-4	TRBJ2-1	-	CASRRTEDEQFF	TGTGCCAGCAGGCGGACTGAGGATGAGCAGTTCTTC
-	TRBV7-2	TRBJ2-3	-	CASSPSSGDTQYF	TGTGCCAGCAGCCCATCGTCGGGGGATACGCAGTATTTT
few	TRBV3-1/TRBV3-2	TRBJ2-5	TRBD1	CASSQGGQGATQYF	TGTGCCAGCAGCCAAGGGGGACAGGGGGCGACCCAGTACTTC
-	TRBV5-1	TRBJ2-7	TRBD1	CASSLEQGIEQYF	TGCGCCAGCAGCTTGGAACAGGGGATAGAGCAGTACTTC
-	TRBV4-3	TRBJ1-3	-	CASSQELSSSGNTIYF	TGCGCCAGCAGCCAAGAGTTAAGCTCGTCTGGAAACACCATATATTTT
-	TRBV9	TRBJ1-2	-	CASSVGRGYGYTF	TGTGCCAGCAGCGTAGGGCGGGGCTATGGCTACACCTTC
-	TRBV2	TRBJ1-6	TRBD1	CASRIGDSTSYNSPLHF	TGTGCCAGCCGTATTGGGGACAGTACCTCGTATAATTCACCCCTCCACTTT
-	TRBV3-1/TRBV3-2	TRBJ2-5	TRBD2	CASSQDLAGGRETQYF	TGTGCCAGCAGCCAAGATTTAGCGGGGGGTCGAGAGACCCAGTACTTC
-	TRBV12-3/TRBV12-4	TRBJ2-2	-	CAAARGNTGELFF	TGTGCCGCGGCGCGGGGGAACACCGGGGAGCTGTTTTTT
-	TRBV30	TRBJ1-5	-	CAWSPPGVVQPQHF	TGTGCCTGGAGTCCCCCAGGGGTCGTTCAGCCCCAGCATTTT
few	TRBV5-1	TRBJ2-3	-	CASSGGLTTDTQYF	TGCGCCAGCAGCGGAGGACTTACCACAGATACGCAGTATTTT
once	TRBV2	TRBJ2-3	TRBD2	CASSGTSGTDTQYF	TGTGCCAGCAGTGGGACTAGCGGCACAGATACGCAGTATTTT
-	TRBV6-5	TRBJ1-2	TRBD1	CASSHRGGYGYTF	TGTGCCAGCAGCCACAGGGGGGGCTATGGCTACACCTTC